This T cell receptor beta chain was recovered during a study of identical twins. Findings and caveats of the study: Weaker excess twin sharing was observed in beta out-of-frame sequences. When twins shared out-of-frame alpha sequences, those sequences had excess low generation probability. Models predicted too little out-of-frame TCR alpha sharing in monozygotic twins.

CDR3 size: 14 residues. Trimming stripped 6 bases from V and 10 bases from J, with 20 bases between. CDR1 is MDHEN, CDR2 SYDVKM, per germline. This clonotype was counted between two and nine times. The antigen is not known. Template switching supplied a universal primer site; unique molecular identifiers were carried on the cDNA. One entry per CDR3 protein results from TCRdb running MiXCR on the 5' RACE reads. The table includes about 530,000 distinct CDR3 sequences, approximately 16% detected once. These same records also appear under a second study, on yellow fever vaccine responses in identical twins.

The rearrangement links TRBV28 to TRBJ2-3, with no clear D. This clonotype originated in a woman in her late teens or twenties in good health. Material for sequencing was CD4+ T cells sorted from blood. The CDR3 region is CASSPLPPVGAQYF. The CDR3 region has the DNA TGTGCCAGCAGCCCTCTCCCGCCGGTAGGAGCGCAGTATTTT.